This T cell receptor (beta chain) came from a study of cytomegalovirus exposure and HLA in healthy donors. Points from the study as a whole: Most TCR sequences were seen very rarely across donors, but some public TCRs occurred in many.

About this clone: Antigen: not known.

Germline values: CDR1 SQVTM, CDR2 ANQGSEA. This CDR3 comprises 15 residues. Trimming stripped 6 bases from V and 4 bases from J, with 21 bases between. Donors showed nominal health when sampled, although they likely had unrecorded immune exposures. PCR involved 60 Vbeta and 13 Jbeta primers. The method was immunoSEQ multiplex PCR; TCRdb's version includes in-frame clones alone and lacks a portion of them. Of about 130,000 clones listed, 80% were seen once; the top ten hold 3% to 4%. Sequencing was done on a sample of PBMCs. The clonotype was recovered from a woman in her thirties or forties in good health and CMV-seronegative. V and J are TRBV29-1 and TRBJ1-1; D is possibly TRBD1 (5 bases). Written as DNA, the CDR3 is TGCAGCGTCGACCATCGAGGGGTCGGGGGCACTGAAGCTTTCTTT. It translates to CSVDHRGVGGTEAFF. The entire variable domain, with the rest obtained from reference TRBV29-1 and TRBJ1-1, is as follows: SAVISQKPSRDICQRGTSLTIQCQVDSQVTMMFWYRQQPGQSLTLIATANQGSEATYESGFVIDKFPISRPNLTFSTLTVSNMSPEDSSIYLCSVDHRGVGGTEAFFGQGTRLTVV.